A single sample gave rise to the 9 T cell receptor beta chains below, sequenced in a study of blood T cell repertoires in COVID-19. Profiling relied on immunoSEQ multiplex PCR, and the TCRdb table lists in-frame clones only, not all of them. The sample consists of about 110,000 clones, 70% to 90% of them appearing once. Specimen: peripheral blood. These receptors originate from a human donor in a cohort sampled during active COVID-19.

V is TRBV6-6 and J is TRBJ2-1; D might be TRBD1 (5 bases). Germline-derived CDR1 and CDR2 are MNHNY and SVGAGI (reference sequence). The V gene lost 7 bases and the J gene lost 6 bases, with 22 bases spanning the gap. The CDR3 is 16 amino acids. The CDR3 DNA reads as TGTGCCAGCACGCGGCGTCCAGTTATCCAGGGCAATGAGCAGTTCTTC. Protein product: CASTRRPVIQGNEQFF.

CDR3 sequence reads: CASSPRQGTDTQYF. The CDR3 nucleotides read TGTGCCAGCTCACCAAGACAGGGCACAGATACGCAGTATTTT. The rearrangement joins TRBV18 to TRBJ2-3; a possible D gene is TRBD1 (6 bases). Germline loops: CDR1 KGHSH, CDR2 LQKENI. CDR3 size: 14 residues. Trimming cost V 2 bases and J 1 base, with 7 bases left between them.

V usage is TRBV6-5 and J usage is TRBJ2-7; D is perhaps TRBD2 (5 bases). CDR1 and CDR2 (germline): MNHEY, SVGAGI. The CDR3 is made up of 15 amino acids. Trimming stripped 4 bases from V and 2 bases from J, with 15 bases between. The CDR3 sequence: CASSWVGGQTYEQYF. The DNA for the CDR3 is TGTGCCAGCAGTTGGGTTGGAGGCCAAACCTACGAGCAGTACTTC.

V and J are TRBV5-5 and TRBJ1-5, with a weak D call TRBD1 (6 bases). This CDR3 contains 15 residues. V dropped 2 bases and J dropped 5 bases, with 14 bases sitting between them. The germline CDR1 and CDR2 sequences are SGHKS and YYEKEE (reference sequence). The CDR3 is CASSLGGNTYQPQHF. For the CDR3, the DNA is TGTGCCAGCAGCTTAGGGGGTAATACTTATCAGCCCCAGCATTTT.

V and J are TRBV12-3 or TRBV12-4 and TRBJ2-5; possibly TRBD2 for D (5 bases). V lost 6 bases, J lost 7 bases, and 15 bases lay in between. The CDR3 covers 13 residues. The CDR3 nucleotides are TGTGCCAGCAGCCCGGACCCCGGAGGGACCCAGTACTTC. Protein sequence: CASSPDPGGTQYF.

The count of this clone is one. The DNA of the CDR3 is TGTGCCAGCAGAGACGGGGACAACTTTCTGCCCCAGCATTTT. Translation: CASRDGDNFLPQHF. The rearrangement joins TRBV28 to TRBJ1-5; tentative D call: TRBD1 (6 bases). CDR3 length: 14 residues. The germline V gene has CDR1 MDHEN and CDR2 SYDVKM. Trimming took 6 bases from V and 9 from J, leaving 18 bases between them.

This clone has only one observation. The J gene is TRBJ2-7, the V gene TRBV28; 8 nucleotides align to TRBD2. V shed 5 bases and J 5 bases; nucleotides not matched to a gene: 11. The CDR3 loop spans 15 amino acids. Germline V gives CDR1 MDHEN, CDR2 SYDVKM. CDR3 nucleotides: TGTGCCAGCAGTGAAAGAGCGGGAGTCGGCCACGAGCAGTACTTC. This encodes CASSERAGVGHEQYF.

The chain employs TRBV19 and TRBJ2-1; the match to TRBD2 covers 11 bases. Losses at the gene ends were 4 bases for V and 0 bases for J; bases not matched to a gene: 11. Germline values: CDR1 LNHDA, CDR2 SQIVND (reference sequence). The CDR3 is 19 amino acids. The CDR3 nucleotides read TGTGCCAGTAGTACTCGGACTAGCGGGTGGTTAAGCTCCTACAATGAGCAGTTCTTC. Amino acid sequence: CASSTRTSGWLSSYNEQFF.

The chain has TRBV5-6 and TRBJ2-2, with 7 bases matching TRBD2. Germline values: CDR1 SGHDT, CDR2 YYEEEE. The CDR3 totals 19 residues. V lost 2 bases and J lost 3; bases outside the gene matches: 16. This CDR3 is CASSFRPLSGDRYTGELFF. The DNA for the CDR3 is TGTGCCAGCAGCTTTCGCCCTCTCAGCGGGGATCGTTACACCGGGGAGCTGTTTTTT.